One and the same sample provided the 26 T cell receptor beta chains below, sequenced in a study of blood T cell repertoires in COVID-19. The table came from immunoSEQ multiplex PCR; TCRdb's copy has only in-frame clones and leaves some out. The sample has 30,000 to 40,000 clones, about 89% seen once. What was sequenced was peripheral blood. The receptors derive from a man between 65 and 85 years old with active COVID-19.

About this clone itself: One end of the junction is discordant with germline, which a read error may explain. The rearrangement joins TRBV6-2 or TRBV6-3 to TRBJ1-5; maybe TRBD1 (5 bases). Germline loops: CDR1 MNHEY, CDR2 SVGEGT. This CDR3 is built from 18 residues. The CDR3 loop reads CASTYAPFGGGSNQPQHF. The DNA of the CDR3 is TGTGCCAGCACTTACGCTCCCTTTGGGGGAGGGAGCAATCAGCCCCAGCATTTT.

The rearrangement joins TRBV4-1 to TRBJ1-5, with D uncertain. V was shortened by 1 base and J by 7 bases, with 8 bases between the two germline ends. Germline V gives CDR1 MGHRA, CDR2 YSYEKL. The CDR3 spans 13 residues. The CDR3 loop reads CASSQGTSQPQHF. CDR3 coding DNA: TGCGCCAGCAGCCAAGGAACGAGCCAGCCCCAGCATTTT.

The chain is built from TRBV28 and TRBJ2-2, with D possibly being TRBD1 (6 bases). The V end lost 6 bases, the J end lost 3 bases, and 14 bases lay between the germline ends. The germline V gene encodes CDR1 MDHEN and CDR2 SYDVKM. This CDR3 has 15 amino acids. Written as DNA, the CDR3 is TGTGCCAGCAGCATAACCGGGACATACACCGGGGAGCTGTTTTTT. Encoded protein: CASSITGTYTGELFF. Together with reference TRBV28 and TRBJ2-2, the CDR3 gives the full variable domain: DVKVTQSSRYLVKRTGEKVFLECVQDMDHENMFWYRQDPGLGLRLIYFSYDVKMKEKGDIPEGYSVSREKKERFSLILESASTNQTSMYLCASSITGTYTGELFFGEGSRLTVL.

This clone was seen only once. J is TRBJ1-2 and V is TRBV27; tentative D call: TRBD1 (6 bases). Germline V lookup: CDR1 MNHEY, CDR2 SMNVEV (reference sequence). Trimming stripped 5 bases from V and 4 bases from J, with 14 bases between. CDR3 length: 14 amino acids. CDR3 coding DNA: TGTGCCAGCAGTCCTAAGGACAGAGCCTATGGCTACACCTTC. This encodes CASSPKDRAYGYTF.

This clone came up once. The CDR3 bases are TGTGCCAGTAGTATCGGCGGGGCGGGTAGGGGCACCGGGGAGCTGTTTTTT. It specifies CASSIGGAGRGTGELFF. The genes are TRBV19 and TRBJ2-2, with D possibly being TRBD2 (6 bases). From germline, CDR1 is LNHDA and CDR2 SQIVND (reference sequence). Trimming pared 3 bases from V and 4 bases from J, leaving 18 bases between. The CDR3 contains 17 residues.

This clone was recorded a few times. The chain has TRBV19 and TRBJ1-2; D perhaps matches TRBD1 (6 bases). Germline-derived CDR1 and CDR2 are LNHDA and SQIVND (reference sequence). This CDR3 spans 13 amino acids. V was trimmed by 5 bases and J by 6 bases, leaving 13 bases between them. Here the CDR3 DNA reads TGTGCCAGTAGTCCGGGGGGCTCCAATGGCTACACCTTC. Its protein product is CASSPGGSNGYTF.

V gene TRBV4-1 combines with J gene TRBJ1-1; TRBD1 is a possible D gene (6 bases). The CDR3 runs to 15 residues. CDR1 and CDR2 (germline): MGHRA, YSYEKL. Trimming pared 1 base from V and 2 bases from J, leaving 11 bases between. The CDR3: CASSQAVGGNTEAFF. CDR3 nucleotide sequence: TGCGCCAGCAGCCAAGCTGTAGGGGGAAACACTGAAGCTTTCTTT.

The table lists this clone with a count of one. This rearrangement joins TRBV19 to TRBJ1-1, with D possibly being TRBD1 (6 bases). Germline V CDR1 and CDR2: LNHDA, SQIVND (reference sequence). V lost 0 bases to trimming and J lost 2 bases, with 7 bases between them. CDR3 length: 14 amino acids. The CDR3 coding sequence is TGTGCCAGTAGTATAGACAGGGGTAACACTGAAGCTTTCTTT. The encoded protein is CASSIDRGNTEAFF.

The chain couples TRBV6-2 or TRBV6-3 to TRBJ2-7; TRBD1 is a possible D gene (5 bases). The germline V gene has CDR1 MNHEY and CDR2 SVGEGT. V lost 6 bases, J lost 1 base, and 22 bases lay in between. This CDR3 is 17 amino acids long. The CDR3 spells CASSSPGRAGLSYEQYF. The CDR3, as DNA: TGTGCCAGCAGCTCCCCGGGTAGGGCAGGGCTGTCCTACGAGCAGTACTTC.

V gene TRBV6-5 combines with J gene TRBJ2-3, with D perhaps matching TRBD1 (6 bases). The germline CDR1 and CDR2 sequences are MNHEY and SVGAGI. This CDR3 is built from 14 residues. V was shortened by 7 bases and J by 0 bases, with 11 bases between the two germline ends. In nucleotides, the CDR3 is TGTGCCAGCACCCGGACAGTCAGCACAGATACGCAGTATTTT. This encodes CASTRTVSTDTQYF.

This chain connects TRBV18 to TRBJ2-7, with TRBD1 as a possible D gene (5 bases). Trimming took 3 bases from V and 6 from J, leaving 9 bases between them. Germline V gives CDR1 KGHSH, CDR2 LQKENI. The CDR3 contains 12 residues. Here the CDR3 DNA reads TGTGCCAGCTCACCTCAGGGCTCCGAGCAGTACTTC. Translated: CASSPQGSEQYF.

This chain links TRBV19 with TRBJ1-3; D not certain. CDR1 and CDR2 from the germline V gene are LNHDA and SQIVND (reference sequence). This CDR3 is built from 13 residues. The V and J ends lost 4 bases and 0 bases respectively, with 4 bases between them. CDR3 sequence (DNA): TGTGCCAGTAGTACCGTCTCTGGAAACACCATATATTTT. Translated, it gives CASSTVSGNTIYF.

The gene calls are TRBV6-5 and TRBJ1-3; D perhaps matches TRBD1 (5 bases). Germline V gives CDR1 MNHEY, CDR2 SVGAGI. V dropped 7 bases and J dropped 0 bases, with 13 bases sitting between them. CDR3 length equals 15 residues. The CDR3 DNA follows: TGTGCCAGCATCCTTTTAAGGGGCTCTGGAAACACCATATATTTT. This encodes CASILLRGSGNTIYF.

The chain has TRBV29-1 and TRBJ1-1; D not certain. This CDR3 has 13 residues. Trimming removed 7 bases at V and 4 bases at J, with 16 bases between. CDR1 SQVTM and CDR2 ANQGSEA come from the germline V gene. The CDR3 spells CSGRRGWSTEAFF. Written as DNA, the CDR3 is TGCAGCGGAAGGCGGGGTTGGAGCACTGAAGCTTTCTTT.

V and J are TRBV6-6 and TRBJ1-5; 11 positions agree with TRBD1. The ends lost 4 bases at V and 5 bases at J; junction bases unmatched: 1. There are 14 residues in the CDR3. CDR1 MNHNY and CDR2 SVGAGI come from the germline V gene (reference sequence). The CDR3 reads CASSWTGGDQPQHF. For the CDR3, the DNA is TGTGCCAGCAGTTGGACAGGGGGCGATCAGCCCCAGCATTTT.

The CDR3 DNA follows: TGTGCCAGCAGCTTGGGCGGGGTCGGGAAAGGCGAGCAGTACTTC. It encodes CASSLGGVGKGEQYF. The chain carries TRBV5-4 and TRBJ2-7; tentative D call: TRBD2 (6 bases). The CDR3 covers 15 residues. In germline, CDR1 is SGHNT, CDR2 YYREEE (reference sequence). V was pared by 0 bases and J by 6 bases, with 16 bases between.

The chain carries TRBV15 and TRBJ2-5, with 9 bases matching TRBD1. The length of the CDR3 is 16 residues. Germline V gives CDR1 LNHNV, CDR2 YYDKDF (reference sequence). The J segment lost 2 bases and the V segment lost 2 bases, leaving 6 bases of the junction unmatched. The CDR3 DNA reads as TGTGCCACCAGCAGATTCGGGACAGGGCTACAAGAGACCCAGTACTTC. It specifies CATSRFGTGLQETQYF.

The chain has TRBV7-8 and TRBJ2-7, with 10 bases matching TRBD2. CDR3 size: 16 residues. Germline V lookup: CDR1 SGHVS, CDR2 FQNEAQ. V shed 3 bases, J shed 0 bases, and the junction held 5 bases outside the gene matches. CDR3 sequence reads: CASSFTLAGTSYEQYF. The CDR3 nucleotides are TGTGCCAGCAGCTTTACACTAGCGGGGACCTCCTACGAGCAGTACTTC.

This clone was seen a few times. The rearrangement joins TRBV4-1 to TRBJ2-1; no definite D call. CDR1 is MGHRA, CDR2 YSYEKL, per germline. Trimming left V 1 base short and J 4 bases short, with 11 bases between. The CDR3 extends over 15 amino acids. The CDR3 DNA is TGCGCCAGCAGCCAAGGTGCCTCCCGGTACAATGAGCAGTTCTTC. Translating gives CASSQGASRYNEQFF.

This chain uses TRBV3-1 (or the pseudogene TRBV3-2) with TRBJ2-2; a weak D match, TRBD1 (5 bases). The CDR3 is 14 amino acids. Germline V gives CDR1 LGHDT, CDR2 YNNKEL (reference sequence). The ends were cut back, 0 bases at V and 8 bases at J, with 10 bases in the middle. The CDR3 DNA follows: TGTGCCAGCAGCCAAGATAGGGGCGTGGGGGAGCTGTTTTTT. Amino acid sequence: CASSQDRGVGELFF.

The chain joins TRBV6-5 to TRBJ2-7; 8 positions agree with TRBD1. The J segment lost 4 bases and the V segment lost 4 bases, leaving 6 bases of the junction unmatched. The CDR3 has 14 residues. Germline V gene sequence: CDR1 MNHEY, CDR2 SVGAGI. CDR3 sequence: CASSSWTGKYEQYF. For the CDR3, the DNA is TGTGCCAGCAGTTCTTGGACAGGGAAATACGAGCAGTACTTC.

The chain couples TRBV28 to TRBJ2-7, with 7 bases fitting TRBD2. CDR3 length equals 15 residues. CDR1 and CDR2 from the germline V gene are MDHEN and SYDVKM. Trimming cost V 7 bases and J 7 bases; bases outside gene matches: 16. The CDR3 region has the DNA TGTGCCAGCACCCCGGGGGGAATATTGGGCGGGGAGCAGTACTTC. Its translation is CASTPGGILGGEQYF.

The chain combines TRBV18 with TRBJ2-5, with 13 bases identical to TRBD2. The V and J ends lost 4 bases and 4 bases, in that order; junction bases with no gene match: 3. The CDR3 contains 15 residues. CDR1 and CDR2 from the germline V gene are KGHSH and LQKENI. CDR3: CASSRTSGSSETQYF. The CDR3 region has the DNA TGTGCCAGCTCACGGACTAGCGGGAGTTCAGAGACCCAGTACTTC.

The chain couples TRBV19 to TRBJ1-5; no clear D. CDR1 is LNHDA and CDR2 is SQIVND in the germline V gene (reference sequence). With 9 bases removed from V and 5 bases from J, the gap between germline ends came to 20 bases. There are 15 residues in the CDR3. DNA for the CDR3: TGTGCCAGCAGCACTCGGGTTGGGAGGGATCAGCCCCAGCATTTT. Its translation is CASSTRVGRDQPQHF. Combining the CDR3 with reference TRBV19 and TRBJ1-5 gives the whole variable domain DGGITQSPKYLFRKEGQNVTLSCEQNLNHDAMYWYRQDPGQGLRLIYYSQIVNDFQKGDIAEGYSVSREKKESFPLTVTSAQKNPTAFYLCASSTRVGRDQPQHFGDGTRLSIL.

This chain uses TRBV5-1 with TRBJ1-6; TRBD1 might be the D (5 bases). V lost 3 bases and J 4 bases, leaving 11 bases between the germline ends. CDR1 and CDR2 from the germline V gene are SGHRS and YFSETQ. This CDR3 contains 15 residues. In DNA, the CDR3 is TGCGCCAGCAGCTCCAAGACAGATTATAATTCACCCCTCCACTTT. Translation: CASSSKTDYNSPLHF.

There are a few counts of this clone. V gene TRBV21-1 combines with J gene TRBJ2-7; TRBD2 reflects the table's D call only, with no check against the DNA. TRBV21-1 is designated a pseudogene. The CDR3 is made up of 14 amino acids. CDR3 coding DNA: TGTGCCAGCAGCAAAGTGGGAACTAGCGGGAGGAGGTACTTC. This translates into CASSKVGTSGRRYF.